A selection of T cell receptor beta chains follows, all from one sample in a study of cytomegalovirus exposure and HLA in healthy donors. Measured with immunoSEQ multiplex PCR; TCRdb has only the in-frame clones, and not every one. The sample lists around 230,000 clones, just under 80% seen once, with more than 0.45% in the top ten. Sequences were obtained from PBMCs. These receptors were taken from a boy aged 5-17 years in good health and CMV-seronegative. CDR3s include the opening cysteine and the closing phenylalanine or tryptophan. A D gene is named only where the DNA matches it firmly. Some rows have no size entry. The others give once, few or many, or a class for an expanded clone.

clone size: -
V gene: TRBV7-9
J gene: TRBJ1-1
D gene: -
CDR3 DNA: TGTTCCAGCAGCTTAGATGGGGGGGGCACTGAAGCTTTCTTT
CDR3 protein: CSSSLDGGGTEAFF

clone size: -
V gene: TRBV6-1
J gene: TRBJ1-5
D gene: -
CDR3 DNA: TGTGCCAGCAGCATACTAGCGGGAGCTGTAGATACGCAGCATTTT
CDR3 protein: CASSILAGAVDTQHF

clone size: -
V gene: TRBV9
J gene: TRBJ1-1
D gene: TRBD1
CDR3 DNA: TGTGCCAGCGGGACGGGACAGGGATTCATGAACACTGAAGCTTTCTTT
CDR3 protein: CASGTGQGFMNTEAFF

clone size: few
V gene: TRBV30
J gene: TRBJ2-5
D gene: -
CDR3 DNA: TGTGCCTGGAGTAAGGACTCACAAGAGACCCAGTACTTC
CDR3 protein: CAWSKDSQETQYF

clone size: -
V gene: TRBV9
J gene: TRBJ2-1
D gene: -
CDR3 DNA: TGTGCCAGCAGCGGGGCGGCAGGGATGTTCAATGAGCAGTTCTTC
CDR3 protein: CASSGAAGMFNEQFF

clone size: -
V gene: TRBV30
J gene: TRBJ2-3
D gene: TRBD2
CDR3 DNA: TGTGCCTTCCGGTGGCTAGCGGGTTTCAATACGCAGTATTTT
CDR3 protein: CAFRWLAGFNTQYF

clone size: few
V gene: TRBV5-1
J gene: TRBJ2-7
D gene: TRBD2
CDR3 DNA: TGCGCCAGCAGCTTCTCCCTACAGCGGGGGACGTACGAGCAGTACTTC
CDR3 protein: CASSFSLQRGTYEQYF

clone size: -
V gene: TRBV19
J gene: TRBJ1-2
D gene: TRBD1
CDR3 DNA: TGTGCCAGTAGTATCGGGACAGGCCTGGGGGTTTATGGCTACACCTTC
CDR3 protein: CASSIGTGLGVYGYTF

clone size: -
V gene: TRBV10-3
J gene: TRBJ2-5
D gene: -
CDR3 DNA: TGTGCCATCAGTGTATCAGGAGGAGGGGAGACCCAGTACTTC
CDR3 protein: CAISVSGGGETQYF

clone size: -
V gene: TRBV30
J gene: TRBJ2-7
D gene: -
CDR3 DNA: TGTGCCTGGAGACGACGGGACACGGTCTCCTACGAGCAGTACTTC
CDR3 protein: CAWRRRDTVSYEQYF

clone size: few
V gene: TRBV5-1
J gene: TRBJ2-1
D gene: TRBD1
CDR3 DNA: TGCGCCAGCAGCTCCTCTACCGGGACAGGGCCTTACAATGAGCAGTTCTTC
CDR3 protein: CASSSSTGTGPYNEQFF

clone size: -
V gene: TRBV10-1
J gene: TRBJ1-2
D gene: -
CDR3 DNA: TGCGCCAGCAGTGCGACGGGCTATGGCTACACCTTC
CDR3 protein: CASSATGYGYTF

clone size: -
V gene: TRBV4-2
J gene: TRBJ1-2
D gene: TRBD1
CDR3 DNA: TGTGCCAGCAGCCAAGACTCAAGGGGGCCCGAACCCCACACCTTC
CDR3 protein: CASSQDSRGPEPHTF

clone size: -
V gene: TRBV11-3
J gene: TRBJ1-1
D gene: TRBD1
CDR3 DNA: TGTGCCAGCAGCTTCCGGGACAGGGGGAGGATGAACACTGAAGCTTTCTTT
CDR3 protein: CASSFRDRGRMNTEAFF

clone size: once
V gene: TRBV6-5
J gene: TRBJ1-6
D gene: -
CDR3 DNA: TGTGCCAGCAGTTACTCGAACCCCCTACTAGTGCCCCTCCACTTT
CDR3 protein: CASSYSNPLLVPLHF

clone size: -
V gene: TRBV5-6
J gene: TRBJ2-6
D gene: -
CDR3 DNA: TGTGCCAGCAGCTTGGTTATCGCGAGCTCTGGGGCCAACGTCCTGACTTTC
CDR3 protein: CASSLVIASSGANVLTF

clone size: -
V gene: TRBV7-6
J gene: TRBJ2-7
D gene: TRBD2
CDR3 DNA: TGTGCCAGCAGCTCCCTGAGACTAGCGGGAGGCGAGCAGTACTTC
CDR3 protein: CASSSLRLAGGEQYF

clone size: -
V gene: TRBV29-1
J gene: TRBJ2-1
D gene: -
CDR3 DNA: TGCAGCGTCAGGATTCGCAATGAGCAGTTCTTC
CDR3 protein: CSVRIRNEQFF

clone size: few
V gene: TRBV25-1
J gene: TRBJ1-1
D gene: -
CDR3 DNA: TGTGCCAGCAGTGATCCTTCCGGGGGAGACACTGAAGCTTTCTTT
CDR3 protein: CASSDPSGGDTEAFF

clone size: -
V gene: TRBV2
J gene: TRBJ2-5
D gene: TRBD2
CDR3 DNA: TGTGCCAGCAGTGCCTTTTTAGCGGGGGGGCAGGAGACCCAGTACTTC
CDR3 protein: CASSAFLAGGQETQYF

clone size: -
V gene: TRBV2
J gene: TRBJ2-1
D gene: -
CDR3 DNA: TGTGCCAGCAGTGCGACCGGGACATCGTACCAGCAGTTCTTC
CDR3 protein: CASSATGTSYQQFF

clone size: -
V gene: TRBV9
J gene: TRBJ2-1
D gene: TRBD2
CDR3 DNA: TGTGCCAGCAGCGTCCCATTTTTGGCGGGAGGGATCAATGAGCAGTTCTTC
CDR3 protein: CASSVPFLAGGINEQFF

clone size: -
V gene: TRBV6-1
J gene: TRBJ1-2
D gene: -
CDR3 DNA: TGTGCCAGCAGTAACCGGGACACAACTAACTATGGCTACACCTTC
CDR3 protein: CASSNRDTTNYGYTF

clone size: -
V gene: TRBV6-5
J gene: TRBJ2-7
D gene: -
CDR3 DNA: TGTGCCAGCAGTTACTCCAGGTTCGCCTCCTACGAGCAGTACTTC
CDR3 protein: CASSYSRFASYEQYF

clone size: -
V gene: TRBV6-1
J gene: TRBJ2-2
D gene: TRBD2
CDR3 DNA: TGTGCCAGGACTAGCGGACGCACCGGGGAGCTGTTTTTT
CDR3 protein: CARTSGRTGELFF

clone size: -
V gene: TRBV21-1
J gene: TRBJ2-7
D gene: -
CDR3 DNA: TGTGCCAGCAGCGCTCGGACTAGCGGGAGGTACCCCTACGAGCAGTACTTC
CDR3 protein: CASSARTSGRYPYEQYF

clone size: -
V gene: TRBV7-9
J gene: TRBJ1-2
D gene: TRBD1
CDR3 DNA: TGTGCCAGCAGTATAGGGACAGGGGGCATCGGTGACTATGGCTACACCTTC
CDR3 protein: CASSIGTGGIGDYGYTF

clone size: -
V gene: TRBV11-3
J gene: TRBJ2-7
D gene: TRBD1
CDR3 DNA: TGTGCCAGCAGCCTGGGACAGGGAGGTTTAGCCGAGCAGTACTTC
CDR3 protein: CASSLGQGGLAEQYF

clone size: -
V gene: TRBV9
J gene: TRBJ1-1
D gene: TRBD1
CDR3 DNA: TGTGCCAGCAGCGCCTGGACAGGGAAGGGCACTGAAGCTTTCTTT
CDR3 protein: CASSAWTGKGTEAFF

clone size: -
V gene: TRBV5-1
J gene: TRBJ1-4
D gene: -
CDR3 DNA: TGCGCCAGCAGCCATGGGGGGACGACTCTGGGCCCTAATGAAAAACTGTTTTTT
CDR3 protein: CASSHGGTTLGPNEKLFF

clone size: -
V gene: TRBV6-6
J gene: TRBJ2-7
D gene: -
CDR3 DNA: TGTGCCAGCAGTCCAACCGGGACTGGGAGCTCCTACGAGCAGTACTTC
CDR3 protein: CASSPTGTGSSYEQYF

clone size: few
V gene: TRBV27
J gene: TRBJ1-1
D gene: TRBD1
CDR3 DNA: TGTGCCAGCAGTCCGACAGGGAGGACTGAAGCTTTCTTT
CDR3 protein: CASSPTGRTEAFF

clone size: -
V gene: TRBV7-6
J gene: TRBJ2-7
D gene: -
CDR3 DNA: TGTGCCAGCAGCTTAGACCCGGGGGTGACCTACGAGCAGTACTTC
CDR3 protein: CASSLDPGVTYEQYF

clone size: -
V gene: TRBV5-1
J gene: TRBJ1-1
D gene: -
CDR3 DNA: TGCGCCAGCAGCTTGGGGCAGACTGAAGCTTTCTTT
CDR3 protein: CASSLGQTEAFF

clone size: -
V gene: TRBV7-2
J gene: TRBJ1-2
D gene: TRBD1
CDR3 DNA: TGTGCCAGCAGCTTAGCCGGACAGGGGGTTTATGGCTACACCTTC
CDR3 protein: CASSLAGQGVYGYTF

clone size: -
V gene: TRBV2
J gene: TRBJ1-1
D gene: -
CDR3 DNA: TGTGCCAGCAGTTGGACAGCAAACACTGAAGCTTTCTTT
CDR3 protein: CASSWTANTEAFF

clone size: -
V gene: TRBV5-1
J gene: TRBJ1-2
D gene: -
CDR3 DNA: TGCGCCAGCAGCCTACAGGACAATAACTATGGCTACACCTTC
CDR3 protein: CASSLQDNNYGYTF

clone size: few
V gene: TRBV5-6
J gene: TRBJ2-3
D gene: TRBD2
CDR3 DNA: TGTGCCAGCAACCTACTAGCGGGGAGCACAGATACGCAGTATTTT
CDR3 protein: CASNLLAGSTDTQYF

clone size: few
V gene: TRBV6-5
J gene: TRBJ1-1
D gene: TRBD1
CDR3 DNA: TGTGCCAGCAATACCGCAGGGGGCACTGAAGCTTTCTTT
CDR3 protein: CASNTAGGTEAFF

clone size: -
V gene: TRBV6-6
J gene: TRBJ1-1
D gene: TRBD1
CDR3 DNA: TGTGCCAGCACCGCCGGGACAGGGGGCACTGAAGCTTTCTTT
CDR3 protein: CASTAGTGGTEAFF

clone size: -
V gene: TRBV5-8
J gene: TRBJ1-5
D gene: -
CDR3 DNA: TGTGCCAGCAGCCCGTGGGGGGTCAATCAGCCCCAGCATTTT
CDR3 protein: CASSPWGVNQPQHF

clone size: -
V gene: TRBV13
J gene: TRBJ2-1
D gene: TRBD2
CDR3 DNA: TGTGCCAGCAGCAATCTAGCGGCCTCCTACAATGAGCAGTTCTTC
CDR3 protein: CASSNLAASYNEQFF

clone size: -
V gene: TRBV11-2
J gene: TRBJ2-6
D gene: -
CDR3 DNA: TGTGCCAGCAGCCCAGTTTCTGGGGCCAACGTCCTGACTTTC
CDR3 protein: CASSPVSGANVLTF

clone size: few
V gene: TRBV18
J gene: TRBJ1-4
D gene: -
CDR3 DNA: TGTGCCAGCTCACCACCGGGAGCGAATGAAAAACTGTTTTTT
CDR3 protein: CASSPPGANEKLFF

clone size: -
V gene: TRBV19
J gene: TRBJ1-2
D gene: TRBD1
CDR3 DNA: TGTGCCAGTAGTATAACAGGGGGGGTGAATGGCTACACCTTC
CDR3 protein: CASSITGGVNGYTF

clone size: few
V gene: TRBV5-4
J gene: TRBJ2-2
D gene: -
CDR3 DNA: TGTGCCAGCAGCTTGTCGGCTAGCAACACCGGGGAGCTGTTTTTT
CDR3 protein: CASSLSASNTGELFF